The clone carrying this TCR beta chain was seen many times. Its specificity is unknown. A patient was excluded if there was uncontrolled infection, other autoimmune disease, pregnancy or lactation. Around 10 ml fresh peripheral blood yielded the PBMCs. Germline loops: CDR1 LGHNA, CDR2 YSLEER. CDR3 length: 16 amino acids. V dropped 0 bases and J dropped 4; count of bases not matched to a gene: 5. The data were obtained in a study of T cells in Graves' hyperthyroidism and ophthalmopathy. Template material for amplifying TCR beta CDR3 regions consisted of RNA transcripts. HTBI primers were the set used in a first-round RT-PCR of the TCR CDR3. TCRdb processed the multiplex PCR reads anew with MiXCR; each CDR3 protein has one entry. The profile shows more than 500,000 distinct CDR3 sequences, about 16% of them singletons. Whole-study results and caveats: Ophthalmopathy could be told apart from stable hyperthyroidism with a 13 V-J model.

This chain connects TRBV4-3 to TRBJ2-1, with 8 bases identical to TRBD2. The specimen sequenced was blood. This sequence was found in a woman between 25 and 40 years old with Graves' ophthalmopathy. CDR3 DNA sequence: TGCGCCAGCAGCCAAGAAGGACTAGCTACGTACAATGAGCAGTTCTTC. Protein product: CASSQEGLATYNEQFF.